Following are 29 T cell receptor beta chains from one sample sequenced in a study of blood T cell repertoires in COVID-19. The method was immunoSEQ multiplex PCR; TCRdb's version includes in-frame clones alone and lacks a portion of them. The sample carries about 46,000 clones, roughly 85% recorded once. Material: peripheral blood. These receptors came from a human donor in a cohort sampled during active COVID-19. The donor label of this sample is uncertain.

The chain employs TRBV7-2 and TRBJ2-1; D remains unclear. CDR1 SGHTA and CDR2 FQGNSA come from the germline V gene. Trimming left V 5 bases short and J 7 bases short, with 9 bases between. The CDR3 totals 12 residues. In nucleotides, the CDR3 is TGTGCCAGCAGCCTTAAGAGGAATGAGCAGTTCTTC. The encoded protein is CASSLKRNEQFF.

The V and J genes are TRBV5-1 and TRBJ2-3; 8 nucleotides match TRBD2. J lost 0 bases, V lost 0 bases, and 3 bases had no gene match. Germline V gene data show CDR1 as SGHRS and CDR2 as YFSETQ. The CDR3 length is 16 residues. The CDR3 DNA reads as TGCGCCAGCAGCTTGGGACTAGCGACTAGCACAGATACGCAGTATTTT. Translation: CASSLGLATSTDTQYF. Together with reference TRBV5-1 and TRBJ2-3, the CDR3 gives the full variable domain: KAGVTQTPRYLIKTRGQQVTLSCSPISGHRSVSWYQQTPGQGLQFLFEYFSETQRNKGNFPGRFSGRQFSNSRSEMNVSTLELGDSALYLCASSLGLATSTDTQYFGPGTRLTVL.

The chain recombines TRBV5-1 with TRBJ2-4; D gene unclear. CDR3 length: 14 residues. CDR1 is SGHRS and CDR2 is YFSETQ in the germline V gene. V shed 5 bases and J shed 2 bases, with 11 bases lying between them. The CDR3 sequence: CASRGEESKNIQYF. In nucleotides, the CDR3 is TGCGCCAGCAGGGGTGAGGAATCCAAAAACATTCAGTACTTC.

The chain recombines TRBV9 with TRBJ2-1; 9 bases map to TRBD2. Trimming took 3 bases from V and 0 from J; bases not matched to a gene: 13. Germline values: CDR1 SGDLS, CDR2 YYNGEE. This CDR3 is built from 19 residues. As DNA, the CDR3 is TGTGCCAGCAGCGGAAACCTGTTAGCGGGGGCTTTCTCCTACAATGAGCAGTTCTTC. Amino acid sequence: CASSGNLLAGAFSYNEQFF.

Notes on this clone: This same CDR3 is encoded by further DNA sequences in the sample. The chain links TRBV19 to TRBJ2-1; 8 bases match TRBD1. The CDR3 spans 13 residues. J lost 8 bases, V lost 4 bases, and 4 bases had no gene match. Per germline, CDR1 LNHDA and CDR2 SQIVND (reference sequence). CDR3 sequence (DNA): TGTGCCAGTAGTAGGTCAGGGGGCGATGAGCAGTTCTTC. Its translation is CASSRSGGDEQFF.

The chain couples TRBV29-1 to TRBJ1-4, with D perhaps matching TRBD1 (5 bases). V was cut by 3 bases and J by 1 base, with 12 bases left in between. The CDR3 is made up of 15 amino acids. From germline, CDR1 is SQVTM and CDR2 ANQGSEA. The CDR3 sequence: CSVENLGGTNEKLFF. The CDR3 DNA sequence: TGCAGCGTTGAGAACTTGGGGGGAACTAATGAAAAACTGTTTTTT.

The rearrangement joins TRBV18 to TRBJ2-2; 7 nucleotides align to TRBD1. V was clipped by 3 bases and J by 1 base; unmatched bases: 5. The V gene's germline CDR1 is KGHSH and CDR2 LQKENI. The CDR3 sequence is 16 residues long. The CDR3, as DNA: TGTGCCAGCTCACCGCCCGGGACAGTGAACACCGGGGAGCTGTTTTTT. It codes for CASSPPGTVNTGELFF.

This clone was observed once. This chain joins TRBV9 and TRBJ2-5; TRBD1 might be the D (5 bases). The germline V gene has CDR1 SGDLS and CDR2 YYNGEE. The CDR3 has 15 residues. With 2 bases removed from V and 1 base from J, the gap between germline ends came to 12 bases. The CDR3 DNA reads as TGTGCCAGCAGCGTCACCATGGGGCCCCAAGAGACCCAGTACTTC. It is translated as CASSVTMGPQETQYF.

The chain uses TRBV6-6 and TRBJ1-1; D is ambiguous. Germline V CDR1 and CDR2: MNHNY, SVGAGI (reference sequence). V gave up 2 bases and J gave up 2 bases, with 15 bases separating them. This CDR3 has 16 residues. CDR3 residues: CASSYPEVWSNTEAFF. CDR3 coding DNA: TGTGCCAGCAGTTACCCAGAGGTGTGGAGTAACACTGAAGCTTTCTTT.

The genes are TRBV7-8 and TRBJ2-5; unclear D gene. V was cut by 8 bases and J by 1 base, with 11 bases left in between. This CDR3 spans 13 amino acids. Looked up from germline, CDR1 is SGHVS and CDR2 is FQNEAQ. CDR3 sequence: CASGGLLQETQYF. The CDR3 region has the DNA TGTGCCAGCGGCGGCTTGCTCCAAGAGACCCAGTACTTC.

The chain's CDR3 is CASSFSGVSGELFF. Here the CDR3 DNA reads TGCGCCAGCAGCTTCTCCGGAGTCAGCGGGGAGCTGTTTTTT. The rearrangement links TRBV5-1 to TRBJ2-2; D call uncertain. CDR3 length equals 14 residues. Trimming took off 2 bases at V and 7 bases at J, with 12 bases between the two ends. Germline loops: CDR1 SGHRS, CDR2 YFSETQ.

V gene TRBV6-2 or TRBV6-3 combines with J gene TRBJ2-7; 12 nucleotides match TRBD2. The germline V gene encodes CDR1 MNHEY and CDR2 SVGEGT. After removal of 0 bases from V and 1 base from J, the junction contained 1 base not matched to a gene. The CDR3 spans 16 residues. CDR3: CASSYSGLAGSYEQYF. CDR3 sequence (DNA): TGTGCCAGCAGTTACTCAGGACTAGCGGGATCCTACGAGCAGTACTTC.

This clone was counted once. This rearrangement joins TRBV6-6 to TRBJ2-3, with 10 positions matching TRBD2. The CDR3 runs to 16 residues. Germline V gene sequence: CDR1 MNHNY, CDR2 SVGAGI (reference sequence). The junction had 4 bases not matched to a gene; V was cut back by 2 bases and J by 2 bases. The CDR3 region has the DNA TGTGCCAGCAGTTACAGGACTAGCGGAAACACAGATACGCAGTATTTT. Amino acid sequence: CASSYRTSGNTDTQYF.

The chain couples TRBV3-1 (or the pseudogene TRBV3-2) to TRBJ1-2; weak D call: TRBD1 (5 bases). CDR1 and CDR2 from the germline V gene are LGHDT and YNNKEL (reference sequence). Deletions cut 4 bases from V and 6 bases from J, with 21 bases between. CDR3 size: 16 residues. The CDR3 DNA is TGTGCCAGCAGCCGCACCCTAGGGGAGGGAGGTAATGGCTACACCTTC. Translated, it gives CASSRTLGEGGNGYTF.

The V and J genes are TRBV27 and TRBJ1-2; possibly TRBD1 for D (5 bases). CDR3 size: 15 residues. V was cut by 2 bases and J by 3 bases, with 13 bases left in between. The germline gives CDR1 MNHEY, CDR2 SMNVEV (reference sequence). This chain's CDR3 is CASSLRGGTYYGYTF. The CDR3, as DNA: TGTGCCAGCAGTTTACGGGGGGGAACCTACTATGGCTACACCTTC.

The chain has TRBV10-3 and TRBJ1-2, with D perhaps TRBD1 (6 bases). This CDR3 has 14 residues. Germline V gene sequence: CDR1 ENHRY, CDR2 SYGVKD. V was clipped by 6 bases and J by 2 bases, with 13 bases between them. The CDR3, as DNA: TGTGCCATCAGATCAGACAGGTGGAACTATGGCTACACCTTC. It specifies CAIRSDRWNYGYTF.

This chain joins TRBV12-5 and TRBJ1-1, with D hard to call. This CDR3 comprises 13 residues. Trimming removed 6 bases from V and 2 bases from J, with 10 bases in between. From germline, CDR1 is LGHNT and CDR2 FRNRAP. Here the CDR3 reads CASGLGSNTEAFF. The CDR3 DNA is TGTGCTAGTGGCCTCGGGAGCAACACTGAAGCTTTCTTT.

V gene TRBV7-2 combines with J gene TRBJ1-2, with D maybe TRBD1 (5 bases). This CDR3 is 15 amino acids long. Trimming removed 2 bases at V and 4 bases at J, with 14 bases between. Per germline, CDR1 SGHTA and CDR2 FQGNSA. The CDR3 sequence is CASSLNGHPAYGYTF. The CDR3 DNA follows: TGTGCCAGCAGCTTAAACGGACACCCCGCCTATGGCTACACCTTC.

This clone came up once. The gene calls are TRBV30 and TRBJ2-7, with TRBD2 as a possible D gene (7 bases). Trimming pared 7 bases from V and 2 bases from J, leaving 18 bases between. Looked up from germline, CDR1 is GTSNPN and CDR2 is SVGIG (reference sequence). The length of the CDR3 is 14 residues. Here the CDR3 reads CALDRGGQAYEQYF. DNA of the CDR3: TGTGCCTTAGACCGCGGGGGCCAAGCCTACGAGCAGTACTTC.

The rearrangement uses TRBV29-1 and TRBJ1-3; the D gene is possibly TRBD1 (5 bases). The CDR3 is made up of 15 amino acids. Per germline, CDR1 SQVTM and CDR2 ANQGSEA. The CDR3 coding sequence is TGCACCACTCCACCCCCGCAGGGCTCTGGAAACACCATATATTTT. Protein product: CTTPPPQGSGNTIYF.

The chain combines TRBV6-5 with TRBJ1-1; 8 nucleotides agree with TRBD1. Per the germline V gene, CDR1 is MNHEY and CDR2 is SVGAGI. CDR3 length equals 13 residues. Trimming cost V 2 bases and J 10 bases; bases outside gene matches: 6. The CDR3: CASSYGQGRGAFF. CDR3 nucleotides: TGTGCCAGCAGTTACGGACAGGGAAGGGGAGCTTTCTTT.

The chain is built from TRBV19 and TRBJ1-2; weak D call: TRBD1 (5 bases). V was clipped by 9 bases and J by 2 bases, with 10 bases between them. Germline values: CDR1 LNHDA, CDR2 SQIVND (reference sequence). The CDR3 is 12 amino acids. CDR3 nucleotides: TGTGCCAGCAGGGCAGGAAACTATGGCTACACCTTC. As protein: CASRAGNYGYTF.

This clone has only one observation. This rearrangement joins TRBV18 to TRBJ1-6; TRBD1 matches 7 bases. Germline V CDR1 and CDR2: KGHSH, LQKENI. CDR3 size: 16 residues. V lost 3 bases and J lost 2; bases outside the gene matches: 4. The CDR3 region has the DNA TGTGCCAGCTCACCCCGACAGGGACCCTATAATTCACCCCTCCACTTT. Its protein is CASSPRQGPYNSPLHF. Using reference TRBV18 and TRBJ1-6 for the parts outside the CDR3, the full variable domain is NAGVMQNPRHLVRRRGQEARLRCSPMKGHSHVYWYRQLPEEGLKFMVYLQKENIIDESGMPKERFSAEFPKEGPSILRIQQVVRGDSAAYFCASSPRQGPYNSPLHFGNGTRLTVT.

J is TRBJ1-1 and V is TRBV14; no clear D gene. In germline, CDR1 is SGHDN, CDR2 FVKESK. The CDR3 spans 14 residues. V lost 0 bases and J lost 5, with 10 bases in between. Here the CDR3 DNA reads TGTGCCAGCAGCCAAGATTGGGGAGGGACTGAAGCTTTCTTT. Translation gives CASSQDWGGTEAFF.

The chain combines TRBV7-9 with TRBJ1-6, with TRBD1 identical over 7 bases. The germline V gene encodes CDR1 SEHNR and CDR2 FQNEAQ (reference sequence). Trimming took 6 bases from V and 0 from J; bases not matched to a gene: 2. The CDR3 contains 15 residues. CDR3 bases: TGTGCCAGCAGGGACAGGAGCTCCTATAATTCACCCCTCCACTTT. Protein sequence: CASRDRSSYNSPLHF.

The chain links TRBV28 to TRBJ2-7; D is possibly TRBD2 (5 bases). Per germline, CDR1 MDHEN and CDR2 SYDVKM. The length of the CDR3 is 14 residues. V was cut by 5 bases and J by 4 bases, with 15 bases left in between. CDR3 bases: TGTGCCAGCAGTCACTCCGGGATTACATACGAGCAGTACTTC. Translating it yields CASSHSGITYEQYF. Full variable domain (outside the CDR3, taken from reference TRBV28 and TRBJ2-7): DVKVTQSSRYLVKRTGEKVFLECVQDMDHENMFWYRQDPGLGLRLIYFSYDVKMKEKGDIPEGYSVSREKKERFSLILESASTNQTSMYLCASSHSGITYEQYFGPGTRLTVT.

The chain is built from TRBV19 and TRBJ1-2, with 9 bases aligning to TRBD1. V shed 9 bases and J 4 bases; nucleotides not matched to a gene: 9. This CDR3 region has 14 residues. The germline CDR1 and CDR2 sequences are LNHDA and SQIVND (reference sequence). The CDR3 region has the DNA TGTGCCAGCCAACAGGGGGCCCCAGGCTATGGCTACACCTTC. As protein: CASQQGAPGYGYTF.

The chain combines TRBV4-1 with TRBJ2-3; the match to TRBD2 covers 8 bases. The germline gives CDR1 MGHRA, CDR2 YSYEKL. V was clipped by 1 base and J by 6 bases; unmatched bases: 6. There are 15 residues in the CDR3. The CDR3 here is CASSQAGGPGDTQYF. The DNA for the CDR3 is TGCGCCAGCAGCCAAGCGGGGGGGCCGGGTGATACGCAGTATTTT.

J is TRBJ2-5 and V is TRBV7-2, with 7 positions matching TRBD1. V was pared by 7 bases and J by 0 bases, with 8 bases of the junction left unmatched. The germline CDR1 and CDR2 sequences are SGHTA and FQGNSA. CDR3 length: 15 amino acids. In nucleotides, the CDR3 is TGTGCCAGCACCGCCAGGGGGTCGTACCAAGAGACCCAGTACTTC. Translation gives CASTARGSYQETQYF. Variable domain in full (rest from reference TRBV7-2 and TRBJ2-5): GAGVSQSPSNKVTEKGKDVELRCDPISGHTALYWYRQSLGQGLEFLIYFQGNSAPDKSGLPSDRFSAERTGGSVSTLTIQRTQQEDSAVYLCASTARGSYQETQYFGPGTRLLVL.